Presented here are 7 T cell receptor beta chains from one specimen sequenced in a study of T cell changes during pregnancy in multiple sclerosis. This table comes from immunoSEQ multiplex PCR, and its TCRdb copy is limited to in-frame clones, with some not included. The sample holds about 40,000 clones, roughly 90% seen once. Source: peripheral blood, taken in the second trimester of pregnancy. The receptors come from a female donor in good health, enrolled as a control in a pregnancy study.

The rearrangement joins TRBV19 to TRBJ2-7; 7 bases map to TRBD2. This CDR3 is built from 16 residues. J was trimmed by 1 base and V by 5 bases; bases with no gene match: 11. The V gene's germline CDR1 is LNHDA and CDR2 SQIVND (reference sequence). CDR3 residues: CASSFGLAEKSYEQYF. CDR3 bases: TGTGCCAGTAGTTTCGGGCTAGCGGAGAAGTCCTACGAGCAGTACTTC.

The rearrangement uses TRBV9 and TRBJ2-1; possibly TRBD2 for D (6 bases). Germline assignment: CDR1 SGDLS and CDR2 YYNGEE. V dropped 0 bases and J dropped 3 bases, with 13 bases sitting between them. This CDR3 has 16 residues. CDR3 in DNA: TGTGCCAGCAGCGTAGAGGGGCGGGAACTCTACAATGAGCAGTTCTTC. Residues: CASSVEGRELYNEQFF.

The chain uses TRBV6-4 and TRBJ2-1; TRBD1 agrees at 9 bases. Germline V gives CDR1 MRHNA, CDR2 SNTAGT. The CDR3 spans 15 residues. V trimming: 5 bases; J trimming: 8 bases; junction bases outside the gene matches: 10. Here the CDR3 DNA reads TGTGCCAGCAGTTCTCAGGGACAGGGTGGGGATGAGCAGTTCTTC. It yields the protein CASSSQGQGGDEQFF.

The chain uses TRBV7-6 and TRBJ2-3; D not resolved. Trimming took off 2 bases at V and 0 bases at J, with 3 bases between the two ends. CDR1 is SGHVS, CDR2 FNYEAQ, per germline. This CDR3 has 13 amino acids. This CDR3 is CASSLYSTDTQYF. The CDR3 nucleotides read TGTGCCAGCAGCTTATATAGCACAGATACGCAGTATTTT. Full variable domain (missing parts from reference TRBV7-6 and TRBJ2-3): GAGVSQSPRYKVTKRGQDVALRCDPISGHVSLYWYRQALGQGPEFLTYFNYEAQQDKSGLPNDRFSAERPEGSISTLTIQRTEQRDSAMYRCASSLYSTDTQYFGPGTRLTVL.

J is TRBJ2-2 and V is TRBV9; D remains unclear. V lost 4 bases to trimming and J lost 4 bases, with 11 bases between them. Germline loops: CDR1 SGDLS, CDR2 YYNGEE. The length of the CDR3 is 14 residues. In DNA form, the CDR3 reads TGTGCCAGCAGCAGCAATCGGGTCACCGGGGAGCTGTTTTTT. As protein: CASSSNRVTGELFF.

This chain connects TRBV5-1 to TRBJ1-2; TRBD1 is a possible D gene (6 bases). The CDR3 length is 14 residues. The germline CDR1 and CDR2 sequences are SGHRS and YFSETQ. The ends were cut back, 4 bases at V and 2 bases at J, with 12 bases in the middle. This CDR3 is CASSEIQGNYGYTF. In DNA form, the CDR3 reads TGCGCCAGCAGCGAAATCCAGGGGAACTATGGCTACACCTTC.

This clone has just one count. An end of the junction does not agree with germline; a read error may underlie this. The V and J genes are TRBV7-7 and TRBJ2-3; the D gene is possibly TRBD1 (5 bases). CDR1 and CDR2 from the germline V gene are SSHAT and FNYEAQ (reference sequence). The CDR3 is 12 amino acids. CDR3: CASSPGSDTQYF. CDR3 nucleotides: TGTGCTAGCAGCCCAGGGTCAGATACGCAGTATTTT. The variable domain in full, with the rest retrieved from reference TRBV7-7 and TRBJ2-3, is GAGVSQSPRYKVTKRGQDVTLRCDPISSHATLYWYQQALGQGPEFLTYFNYEAQPDKSGLPSDRFSAERPEGSISTLTIQRTEQRDSAMYRCASSPGSDTQYFGPGTRLTVL.